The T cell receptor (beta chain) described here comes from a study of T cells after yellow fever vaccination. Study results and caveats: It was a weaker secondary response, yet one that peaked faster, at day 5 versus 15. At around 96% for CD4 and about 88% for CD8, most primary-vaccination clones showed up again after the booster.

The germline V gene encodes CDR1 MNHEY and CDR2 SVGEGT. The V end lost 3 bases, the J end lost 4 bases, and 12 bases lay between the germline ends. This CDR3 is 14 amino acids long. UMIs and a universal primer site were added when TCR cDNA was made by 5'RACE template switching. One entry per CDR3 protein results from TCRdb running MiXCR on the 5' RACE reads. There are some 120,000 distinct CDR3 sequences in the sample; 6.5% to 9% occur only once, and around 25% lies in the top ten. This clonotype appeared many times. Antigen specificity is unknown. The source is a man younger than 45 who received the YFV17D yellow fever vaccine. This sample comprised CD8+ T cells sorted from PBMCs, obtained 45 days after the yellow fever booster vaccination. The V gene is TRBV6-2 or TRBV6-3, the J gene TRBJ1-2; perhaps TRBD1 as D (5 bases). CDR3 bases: TGTGCCAGCAGTTATGACAGTGCGGGCTATGGCTACACCTTC. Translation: CASSYDSAGYGYTF.